The clone carrying this T cell receptor (beta chain) was observed many times. No antigen is known for it. The record originates from a study of breast tumors, draining lymph nodes, adjacent tissues. Regarding the study as a whole: Compared with lymph nodes, tumors were less diverse; compared with nontumor tissue, more. Tumor T cell lymph node origin was a supported hypothesis, not proven. Luminal-like breast cancer showed significantly higher tumor–nontumor repertoire similarity than basal-like.

TCRdb used MiXCR to reprocess the multiplex PCR reads, holding one entry per CDR3 protein. Found here are around 130,000 distinct CDR3 sequences, 20% of them singletons; the top ten hold less than 4.5%. The CDR3 has 15 amino acids. V was clipped by 5 bases and J by 6 bases, with 20 bases between them. The lymph nodes were axillary draining lymph nodes from breast cancer patients. This TCR was recovered from a female donor with breast cancer. Some clones in this sample may be carry-over from other donors' samples. The J gene is TRBJ2-7, the V gene TRBV12-3 or TRBV12-4; unclear D gene. The sequenced material came from axillary lymph node tissue. The CDR3, as DNA: TGTGCCAGCAGTGACACCCGGACCCCCCGTGGCGAGCAGTACTTC. Translated: CASSDTRTPRGEQYF.